This T cell receptor beta chain appears in the sequencing data of a study of identical twins. Study-wide results and limits: Reduced insertions were recorded for abundant cord blood beta clonotypes, with no such pattern in memory repertoires.

A single record per CDR3 protein comes from TCRdb applying MiXCR to the 5' RACE reads. The table lists 430,000 or so distinct CDR3 sequences, around 24% of them singletons. The CDR3 covers 11 residues. V dropped 1 base and J dropped 6 bases, with 6 bases sitting between them. CDR1 and CDR2 (germline): DFQATT, SNEGSKA (reference sequence). A remark on this clonotype: The target antigen is unknown.

These data were also filed under a second study, of T cells expressing NK-cell markers. This second study says: It was from sorted CD3+CD56+NKG2C+, CD3+CD56+NKG2C- and CD3+CD56-NKG2C+ T cells that TCR beta repertoires came. Sequenced donors, eight in total, included seven who were HCMV-seropositive and one who was seronegative. Where a few donors were concerned, these clonotypes also led the CD3+CD56-NKG2C+ fraction.

This chain connects TRBV20-1 to TRBJ1-2; D is undetermined. Sequencing was performed on CD4+ T cells sorted from blood. This TCR derives from a woman aged 18-29 years in good health. The CDR3 loop reads CSARVVHGYTF. For the CDR3, the DNA is TGCAGTGCTAGAGTGGTTCATGGCTACACCTTC.